This T cell receptor beta chain was documented in a study of CD4 and CD8 cells across lung adenocarcinoma regions. Donors had localized lung adenocarcinoma, a non-small cell lung cancer. TCRdb passed the PCR reads through MiXCR, listing each CDR3 protein once. The profile covers approximately 24,000 distinct CDR3 sequences, with almost 50% appearing a single time and 45% to 60% taken by the ten largest. A word on this clonotype: An end of the junction differs from the germline gene, which may be a read error.

The source is a male donor with lung adenocarcinoma. The CD4 and CD8 labels of this study may be unreliable. Source material: CD8+ T cells from the center of a lung tumor.

This chain's CDR3 is CASREAGRGDQETQYF. CDR3 DNA: TGTGCCAGCAGGGAAGCCGGGAGAGGTGACCAAGAGACGCAGTACTTT. The J gene is TRBJ2-5, the V gene TRBV6-1; a weak D match, TRBD2 (6 bases). The germline V gene encodes CDR1 MNHNS and CDR2 SASEGT. This CDR3 is 16 amino acids long.